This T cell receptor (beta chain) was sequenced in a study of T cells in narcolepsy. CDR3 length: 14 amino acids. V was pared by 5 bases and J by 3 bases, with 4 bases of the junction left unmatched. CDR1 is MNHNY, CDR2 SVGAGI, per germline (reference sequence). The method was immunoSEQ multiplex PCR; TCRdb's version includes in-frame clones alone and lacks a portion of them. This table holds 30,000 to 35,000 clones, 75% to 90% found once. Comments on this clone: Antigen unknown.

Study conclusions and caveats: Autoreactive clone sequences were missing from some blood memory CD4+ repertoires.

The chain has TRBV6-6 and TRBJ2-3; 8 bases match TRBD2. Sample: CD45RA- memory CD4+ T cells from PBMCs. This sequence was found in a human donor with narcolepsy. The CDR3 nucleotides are TGTGCCAGCAGTCCCGGGACTAGTACAGATACGCAGTATTTT. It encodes CASSPGTSTDTQYF.